This TCR beta chain appears in the sequencing data of a study of PD-1 blockade in classical Hodgkin lymphoma. Broader study findings: Exclusion covered patients beginning nivolumab under 1 year post-ASCT. Whereas CD4+ TCR diversity had risen significantly by C4D1, CD8+ TCR diversity had not.

Germline values: CDR1 MGHRA, CDR2 YSYEKL. V dropped 1 base and J dropped 1; count of bases not matched to a gene: 3. This CDR3 has 16 residues. Time point reported: cycle 4 day 1 (C4D1), after 6 weeks of nivolumab. Brentuximab vedotin exposure varied, and every patient relapsed after autologous stem cell transplantation. Best outcomes ranged across complete response, partial response and progressive disease. Details on this clone: The antigen remains unidentified.

Profiled with immunoSEQ multiplex PCR; TCRdb holds only in-frame clones, not every one. The sample records tens of thousands of clones, approximately 80% being singletons. The clonotype originates from a human donor with classical Hodgkin lymphoma. The chain carries TRBV4-1 and TRBJ1-1; TRBD1 agrees at 10 bases. Sequences were derived from peripheral blood mononuclear cells (PBMCs), sampled before the fourth cycle of nivolumab. Here the CDR3 reads CASSQGTGGRNTEAFF. CDR3 DNA sequence: TGCGCCAGCAGCCAAGGGACAGGGGGACGGAACACTGAAGCTTTCTTT.